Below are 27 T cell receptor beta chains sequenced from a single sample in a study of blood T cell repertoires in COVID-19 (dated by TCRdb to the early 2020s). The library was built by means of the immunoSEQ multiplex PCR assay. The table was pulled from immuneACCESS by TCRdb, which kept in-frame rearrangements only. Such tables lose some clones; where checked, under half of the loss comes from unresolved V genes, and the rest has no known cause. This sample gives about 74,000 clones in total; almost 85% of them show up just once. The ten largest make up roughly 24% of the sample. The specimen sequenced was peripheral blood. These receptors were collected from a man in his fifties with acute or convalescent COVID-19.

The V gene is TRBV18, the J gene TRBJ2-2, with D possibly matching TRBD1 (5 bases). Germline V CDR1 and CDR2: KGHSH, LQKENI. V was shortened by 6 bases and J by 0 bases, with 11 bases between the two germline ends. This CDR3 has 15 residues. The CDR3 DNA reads TGTGCCAGCTCTGCGGACACCCCGAACACCGGGGAGCTGTTTTTT. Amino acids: CASSADTPNTGELFF.

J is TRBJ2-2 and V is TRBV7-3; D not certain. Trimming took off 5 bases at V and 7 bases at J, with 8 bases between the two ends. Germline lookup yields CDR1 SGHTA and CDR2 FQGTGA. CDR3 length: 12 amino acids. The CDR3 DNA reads TGTGCCAGCAGCCTCCGGAGCGGGGAGCTGTTTTTT. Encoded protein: CASSLRSGELFF.

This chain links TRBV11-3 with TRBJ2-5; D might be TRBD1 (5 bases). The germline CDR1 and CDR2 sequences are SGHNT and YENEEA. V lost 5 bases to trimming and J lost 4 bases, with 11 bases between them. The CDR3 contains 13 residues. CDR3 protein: CASSQGMRETQYF. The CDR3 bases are TGTGCCAGCAGCCAGGGAATGCGAGAGACCCAGTACTTC.

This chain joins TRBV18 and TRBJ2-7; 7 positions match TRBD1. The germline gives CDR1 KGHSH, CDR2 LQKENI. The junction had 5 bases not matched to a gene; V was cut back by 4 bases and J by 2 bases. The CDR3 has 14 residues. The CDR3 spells CASSLRQGPYEQYV. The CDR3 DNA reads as TGTGCCAGCTCACTAAGACAGGGCCCCTACGAGCAGTACGTC.

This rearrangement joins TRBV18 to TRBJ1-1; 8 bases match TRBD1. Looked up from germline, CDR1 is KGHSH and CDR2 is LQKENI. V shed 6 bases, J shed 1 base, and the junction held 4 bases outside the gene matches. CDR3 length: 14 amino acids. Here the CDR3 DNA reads TGTGCCAGCTCGACGGACAGGGCGAACACTGAAGCTTTCTTT. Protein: CASSTDRANTEAFF.

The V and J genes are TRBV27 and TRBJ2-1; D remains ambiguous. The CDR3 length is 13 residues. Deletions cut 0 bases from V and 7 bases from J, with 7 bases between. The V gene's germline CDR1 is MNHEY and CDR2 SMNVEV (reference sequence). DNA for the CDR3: TGTGCCAGCAGTTTATCCCAGTTTAATGAGCAGTTCTTC. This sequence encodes CASSLSQFNEQFF.

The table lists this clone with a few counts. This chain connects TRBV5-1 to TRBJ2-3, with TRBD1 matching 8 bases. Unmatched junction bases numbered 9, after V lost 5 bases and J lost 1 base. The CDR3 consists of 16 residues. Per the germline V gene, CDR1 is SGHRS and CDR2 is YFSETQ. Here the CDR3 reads CASRFQGARGTDTQYF. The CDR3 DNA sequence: TGCGCCAGCAGGTTTCAGGGGGCGCGTGGCACAGATACGCAGTATTTT. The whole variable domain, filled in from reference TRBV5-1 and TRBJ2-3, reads KAGVTQTPRYLIKTRGQQVTLSCSPISGHRSVSWYQQTPGQGLQFLFEYFSETQRNKGNFPGRFSGRQFSNSRSEMNVSTLELGDSALYLCASRFQGARGTDTQYFGPGTRLTVL.

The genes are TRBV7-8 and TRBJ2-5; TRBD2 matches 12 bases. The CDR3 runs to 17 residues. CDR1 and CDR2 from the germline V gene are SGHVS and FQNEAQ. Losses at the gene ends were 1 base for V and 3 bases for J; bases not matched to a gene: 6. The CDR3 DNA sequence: TGTGCCAGCAGCTTAGTGCCTAGCGGGGGGGTTAAAGAGACCCAGTACTTC. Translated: CASSLVPSGGVKETQYF. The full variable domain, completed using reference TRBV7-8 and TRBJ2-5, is GAGVSQSPRYKVAKRGQDVALRCDPISGHVSLFWYQQALGQGPEFLTYFQNEAQLDKSGLPSDRFFAERPEGSVSTLKIQRTQQEDSAVYLCASSLVPSGGVKETQYFGPGTRLLVL.

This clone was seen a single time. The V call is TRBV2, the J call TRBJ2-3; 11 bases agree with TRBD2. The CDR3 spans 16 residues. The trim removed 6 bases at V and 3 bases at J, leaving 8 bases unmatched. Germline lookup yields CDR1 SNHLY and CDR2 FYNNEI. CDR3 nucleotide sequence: TGTGCCAGCAGAATGCTAGCGGGGGGTACTACAGATACGCAGTATTTT. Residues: CASRMLAGGTTDTQYF.

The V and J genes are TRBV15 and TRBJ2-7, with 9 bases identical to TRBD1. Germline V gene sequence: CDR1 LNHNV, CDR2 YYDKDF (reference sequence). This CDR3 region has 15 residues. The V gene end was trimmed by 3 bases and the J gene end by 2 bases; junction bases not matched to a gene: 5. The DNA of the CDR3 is TGTGCCACCAGCAGGCCCCGACAGGGGGCCTACGAGCAGTACTTC. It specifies CATSRPRQGAYEQYF.

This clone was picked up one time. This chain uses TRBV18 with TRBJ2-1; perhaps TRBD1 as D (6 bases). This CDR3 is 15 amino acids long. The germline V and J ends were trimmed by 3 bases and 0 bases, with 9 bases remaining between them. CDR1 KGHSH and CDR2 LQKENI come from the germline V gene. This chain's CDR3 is CASSPPTGSYNEQFF. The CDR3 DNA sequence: TGTGCCAGCTCACCGCCGACAGGCTCCTACAATGAGCAGTTCTTC.

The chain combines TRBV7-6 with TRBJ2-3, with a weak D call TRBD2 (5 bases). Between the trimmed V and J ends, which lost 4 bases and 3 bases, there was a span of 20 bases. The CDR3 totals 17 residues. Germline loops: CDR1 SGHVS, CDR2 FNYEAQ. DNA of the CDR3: TGTGCCAGCAGCTCCAGGTATTCAGGAGGCGCAACAGATACGCAGTATTTT. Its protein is CASSSRYSGGATDTQYF.

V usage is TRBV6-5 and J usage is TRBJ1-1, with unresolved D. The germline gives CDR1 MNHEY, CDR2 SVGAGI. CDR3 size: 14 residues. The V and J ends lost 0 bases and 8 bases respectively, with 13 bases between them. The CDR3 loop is CASSYSRVSGEAFF. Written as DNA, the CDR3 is TGTGCCAGCAGTTACTCCCGGGTAAGCGGGGAAGCTTTCTTT.

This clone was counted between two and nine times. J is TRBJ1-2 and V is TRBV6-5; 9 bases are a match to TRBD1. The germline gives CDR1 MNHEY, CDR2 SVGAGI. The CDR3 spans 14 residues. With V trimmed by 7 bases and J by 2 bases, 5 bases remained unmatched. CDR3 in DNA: TGTGCCAGCACCACCGACAGGGGGAACTATGGCTACACCTTC. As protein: CASTTDRGNYGYTF.

The CDR3 sequence: CASSLRGGSNTGELFF. The CDR3 bases are TGTGCCAGCAGCCTGAGGGGGGGATCGAACACCGGGGAGCTGTTTTTT. This rearrangement joins TRBV3-1 (or the pseudogene TRBV3-2) to TRBJ2-2; D possibly corresponds to TRBD2 (7 bases). V was clipped by 4 bases and J by 0 bases, with 12 bases between them. Germline V CDR1 and CDR2: LGHDT, YNNKEL (reference sequence). CDR3 length equals 16 residues.

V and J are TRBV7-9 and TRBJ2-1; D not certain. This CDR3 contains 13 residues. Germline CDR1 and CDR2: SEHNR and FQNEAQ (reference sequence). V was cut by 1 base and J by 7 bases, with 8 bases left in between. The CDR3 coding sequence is TGTGCCAGCAGCTTAGTTAGCCGGAATGAGCAGTTCTTC. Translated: CASSLVSRNEQFF.

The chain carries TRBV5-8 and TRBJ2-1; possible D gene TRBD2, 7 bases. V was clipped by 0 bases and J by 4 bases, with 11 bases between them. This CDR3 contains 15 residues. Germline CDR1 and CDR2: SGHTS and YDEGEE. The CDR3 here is CASSLAGGGYNEQFF. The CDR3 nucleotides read TGTGCCAGCAGCTTGGCGGGGGGCGGTTACAATGAGCAGTTCTTC. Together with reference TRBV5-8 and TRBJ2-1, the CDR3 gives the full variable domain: EAGVTQSPTHLIKTRGQQATLRCSPISGHTSVYWYQQALGLGLQFLLWYDEGEERNRGNFPPRFSGRQFPNYSSELNVNALELEDSALYLCASSLAGGGYNEQFFGPGTRLTVL.

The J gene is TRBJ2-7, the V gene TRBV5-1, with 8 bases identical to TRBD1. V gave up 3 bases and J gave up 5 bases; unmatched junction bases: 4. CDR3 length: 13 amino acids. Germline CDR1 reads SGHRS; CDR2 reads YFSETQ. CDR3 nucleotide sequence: TGCGCCAGCAGCTGGGCGACAGGGGACGAGCAGTACTTC. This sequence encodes CASSWATGDEQYF. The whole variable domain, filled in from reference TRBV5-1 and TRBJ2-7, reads KAGVTQTPRYLIKTRGQQVTLSCSPISGHRSVSWYQQTPGQGLQFLFEYFSETQRNKGNFPGRFSGRQFSNSRSEMNVSTLELGDSALYLCASSWATGDEQYFGPGTRLTVT.

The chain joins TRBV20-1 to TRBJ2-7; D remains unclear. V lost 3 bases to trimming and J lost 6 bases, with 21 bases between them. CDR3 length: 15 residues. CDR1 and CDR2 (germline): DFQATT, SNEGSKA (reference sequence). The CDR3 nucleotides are TGCAGTGCTAGTGTGTCTGAAGCGTACTCGGGCGAGCAGTACTTC. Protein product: CSASVSEAYSGEQYF.

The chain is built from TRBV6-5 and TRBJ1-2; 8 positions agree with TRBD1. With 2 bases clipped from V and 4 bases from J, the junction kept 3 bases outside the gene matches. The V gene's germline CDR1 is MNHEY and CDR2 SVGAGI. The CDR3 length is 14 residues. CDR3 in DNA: TGTGCCAGCAGTTACCGGGACAGGAGCTATGGCTACACCTTC. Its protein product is CASSYRDRSYGYTF.

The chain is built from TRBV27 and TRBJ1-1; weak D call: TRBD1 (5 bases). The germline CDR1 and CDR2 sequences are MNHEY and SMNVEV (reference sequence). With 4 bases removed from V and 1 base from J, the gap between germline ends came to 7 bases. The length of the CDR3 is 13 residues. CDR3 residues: CASSWGGNTEAFF. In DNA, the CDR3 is TGTGCCAGCAGTTGGGGGGGGAACACTGAAGCTTTCTTT.

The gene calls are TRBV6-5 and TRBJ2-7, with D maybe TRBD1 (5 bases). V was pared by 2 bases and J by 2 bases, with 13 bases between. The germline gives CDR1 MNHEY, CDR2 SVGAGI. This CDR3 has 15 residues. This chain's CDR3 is CASSYEAGQAYEQYF. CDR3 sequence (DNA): TGTGCCAGCAGTTACGAGGCAGGGCAAGCCTACGAGCAGTACTTC.

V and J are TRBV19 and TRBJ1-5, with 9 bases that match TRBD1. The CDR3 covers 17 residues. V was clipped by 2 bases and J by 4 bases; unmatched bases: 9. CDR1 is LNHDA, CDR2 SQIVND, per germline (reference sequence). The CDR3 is CASSISLGTGRNQPQHF. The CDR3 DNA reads TGTGCCAGTAGTATAAGTTTGGGGACAGGGAGGAATCAGCCCCAGCATTTT.

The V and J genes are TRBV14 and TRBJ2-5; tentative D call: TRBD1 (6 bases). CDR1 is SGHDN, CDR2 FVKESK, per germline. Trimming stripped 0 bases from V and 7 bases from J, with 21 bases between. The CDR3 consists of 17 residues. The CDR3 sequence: CASSQDHETGPRWTQYF. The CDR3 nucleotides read TGTGCCAGCAGCCAAGATCACGAGACAGGCCCAAGATGGACCCAGTACTTC.

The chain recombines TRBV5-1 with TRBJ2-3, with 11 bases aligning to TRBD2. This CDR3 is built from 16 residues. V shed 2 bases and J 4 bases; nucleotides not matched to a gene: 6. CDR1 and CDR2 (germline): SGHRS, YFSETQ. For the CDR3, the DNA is TGCGCCAGCAGCTTCACCGGGACTAGCGGTTCAGATACGCAGTATTTT. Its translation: CASSFTGTSGSDTQYF.

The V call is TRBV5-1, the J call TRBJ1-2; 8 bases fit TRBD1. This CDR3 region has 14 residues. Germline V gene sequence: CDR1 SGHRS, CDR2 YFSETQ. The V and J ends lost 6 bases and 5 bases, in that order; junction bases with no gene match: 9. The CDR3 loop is CASTGQGEGYGYTF. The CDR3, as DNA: TGCGCCAGCACCGGACAGGGAGAAGGTTATGGCTACACCTTC.

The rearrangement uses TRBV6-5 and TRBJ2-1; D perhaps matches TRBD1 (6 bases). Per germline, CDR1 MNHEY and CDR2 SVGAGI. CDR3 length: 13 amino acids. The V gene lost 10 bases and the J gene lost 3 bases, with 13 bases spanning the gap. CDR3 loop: CATRQAYYNEQFF. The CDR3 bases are TGTGCCACCAGACAGGCCTACTACAATGAGCAGTTCTTC.